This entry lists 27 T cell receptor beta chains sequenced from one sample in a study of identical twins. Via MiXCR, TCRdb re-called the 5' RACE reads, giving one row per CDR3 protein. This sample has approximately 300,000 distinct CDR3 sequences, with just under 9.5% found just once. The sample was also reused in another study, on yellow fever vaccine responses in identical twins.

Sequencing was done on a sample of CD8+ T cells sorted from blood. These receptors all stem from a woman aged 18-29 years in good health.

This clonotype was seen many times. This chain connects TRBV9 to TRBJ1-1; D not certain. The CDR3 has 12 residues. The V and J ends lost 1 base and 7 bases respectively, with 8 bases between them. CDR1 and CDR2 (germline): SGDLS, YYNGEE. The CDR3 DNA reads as TGTGCCAGCAGCGTATCTGGTGGTGAAGCTTTCTTT. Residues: CASSVSGGEAFF.

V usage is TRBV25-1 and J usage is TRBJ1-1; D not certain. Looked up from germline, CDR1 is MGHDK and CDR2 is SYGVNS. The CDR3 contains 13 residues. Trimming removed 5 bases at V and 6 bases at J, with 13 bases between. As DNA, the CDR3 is TGTGCCAGCAGTTCTAGTGGAATGGCTGAAGCTTTCTTT. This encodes CASSSSGMAEAFF.

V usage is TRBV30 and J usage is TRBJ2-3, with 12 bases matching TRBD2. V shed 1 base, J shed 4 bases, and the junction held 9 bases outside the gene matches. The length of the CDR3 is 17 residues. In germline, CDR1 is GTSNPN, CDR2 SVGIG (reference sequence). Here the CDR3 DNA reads TGTGCCTGGAGTGGTAGGACTAGCGGGGTGGGGCCAGATACGCAGTATTTT. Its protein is CAWSGRTSGVGPDTQYF.

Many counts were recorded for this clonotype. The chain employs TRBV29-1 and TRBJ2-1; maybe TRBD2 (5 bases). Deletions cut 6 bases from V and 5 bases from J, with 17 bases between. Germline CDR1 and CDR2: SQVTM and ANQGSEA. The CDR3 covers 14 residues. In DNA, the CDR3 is TGCAGCGTCTCGGACTCCCGGCTGGACAATGAGCAGTTCTTC. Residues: CSVSDSRLDNEQFF.

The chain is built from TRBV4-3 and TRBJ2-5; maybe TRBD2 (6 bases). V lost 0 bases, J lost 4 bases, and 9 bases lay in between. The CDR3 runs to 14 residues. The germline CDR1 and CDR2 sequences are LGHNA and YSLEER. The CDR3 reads CASSQELASETQYF. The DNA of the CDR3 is TGCGCCAGCAGCCAAGAACTAGCTTCAGAGACCCAGTACTTC.

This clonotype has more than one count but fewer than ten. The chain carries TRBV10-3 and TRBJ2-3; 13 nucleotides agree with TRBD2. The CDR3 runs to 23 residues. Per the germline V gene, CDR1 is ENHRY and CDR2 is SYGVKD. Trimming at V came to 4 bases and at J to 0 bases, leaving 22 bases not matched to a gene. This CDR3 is CAISGGSVSVPGLAGRSTDTQYF. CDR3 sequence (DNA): TGTGCCATCAGTGGCGGCTCTGTGTCTGTTCCGGGACTAGCGGGGCGTAGCACAGATACGCAGTATTTT.

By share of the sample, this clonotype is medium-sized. The CDR3 is CSASDPPEDSSPLHF. Here the CDR3 DNA reads TGCAGTGCTAGTGATCCTCCGGAGGATAGTTCACCCCTCCACTTT. The V call is TRBV20-1, the J call TRBJ1-6; D call uncertain. CDR1 is DFQATT and CDR2 is SNEGSKA in the germline V gene (reference sequence). With 3 bases removed from V and 9 bases from J, the gap between germline ends came to 18 bases. The CDR3 is made up of 15 amino acids.

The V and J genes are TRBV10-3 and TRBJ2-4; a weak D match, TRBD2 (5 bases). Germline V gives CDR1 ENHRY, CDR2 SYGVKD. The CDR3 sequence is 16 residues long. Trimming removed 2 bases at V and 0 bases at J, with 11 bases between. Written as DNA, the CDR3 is TGTGCCATCAGTGAGGGAGAGGGCGCAGCCAAAAACATTCAGTACTTC. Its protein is CAISEGEGAAKNIQYF.

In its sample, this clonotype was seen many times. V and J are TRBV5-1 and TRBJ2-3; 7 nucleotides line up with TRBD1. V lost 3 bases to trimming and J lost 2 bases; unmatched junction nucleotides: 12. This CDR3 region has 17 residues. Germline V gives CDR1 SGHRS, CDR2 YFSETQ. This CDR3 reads CASSYRQGPSSTDTQYF. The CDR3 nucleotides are TGCGCCAGCAGCTACCGACAGGGCCCTAGTTCCACAGATACGCAGTATTTT.

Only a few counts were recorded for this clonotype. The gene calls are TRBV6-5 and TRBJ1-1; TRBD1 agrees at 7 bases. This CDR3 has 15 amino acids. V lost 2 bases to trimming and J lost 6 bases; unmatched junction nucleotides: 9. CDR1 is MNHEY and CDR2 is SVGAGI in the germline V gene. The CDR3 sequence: CASSYGGGEVAEAFF. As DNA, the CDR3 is TGTGCCAGCAGTTACGGAGGGGGCGAGGTAGCTGAAGCTTTCTTT.

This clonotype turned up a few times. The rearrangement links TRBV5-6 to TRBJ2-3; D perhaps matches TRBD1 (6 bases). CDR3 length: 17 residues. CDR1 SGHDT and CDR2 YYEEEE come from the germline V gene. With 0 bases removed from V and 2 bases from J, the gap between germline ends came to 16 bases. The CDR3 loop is CASSLEQGPQNTDTQYF. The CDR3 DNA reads TGTGCCAGCAGCTTGGAACAGGGTCCCCAAAACACAGATACGCAGTATTTT.

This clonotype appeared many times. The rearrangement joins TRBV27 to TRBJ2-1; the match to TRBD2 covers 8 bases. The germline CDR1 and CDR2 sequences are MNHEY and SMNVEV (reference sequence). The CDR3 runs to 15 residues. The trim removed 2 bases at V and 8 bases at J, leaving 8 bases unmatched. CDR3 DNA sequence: TGTGCCAGCAGTTTACCCGGGAGGGCCGCGGATGAGCAGTTCTTC. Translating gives CASSLPGRAADEQFF.

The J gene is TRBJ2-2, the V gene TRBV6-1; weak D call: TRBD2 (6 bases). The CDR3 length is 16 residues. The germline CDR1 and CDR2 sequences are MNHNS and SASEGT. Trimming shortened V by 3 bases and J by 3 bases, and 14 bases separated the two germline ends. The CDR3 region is CASSEGLRQYTGELFF. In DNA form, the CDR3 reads TGTGCCAGCAGTGAGGGACTTCGCCAGTACACCGGGGAGCTGTTTTTT.

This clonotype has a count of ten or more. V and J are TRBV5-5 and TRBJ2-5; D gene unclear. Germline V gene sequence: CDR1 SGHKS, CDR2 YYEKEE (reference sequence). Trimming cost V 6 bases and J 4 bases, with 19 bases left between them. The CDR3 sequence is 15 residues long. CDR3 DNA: TGTGCCAGCACCCTGGCTCGCGGTCGAGCAGAGACCCAGTACTTC. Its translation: CASTLARGRAETQYF.

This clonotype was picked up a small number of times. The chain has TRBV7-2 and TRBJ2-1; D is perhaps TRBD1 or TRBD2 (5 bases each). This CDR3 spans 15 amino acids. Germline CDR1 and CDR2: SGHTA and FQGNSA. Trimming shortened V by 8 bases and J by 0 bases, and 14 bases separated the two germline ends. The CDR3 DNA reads TGTGCCAGCCGAGGGGCCCAAAGCTCCTACAATGAGCAGTTCTTC. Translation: CASRGAQSSYNEQFF.

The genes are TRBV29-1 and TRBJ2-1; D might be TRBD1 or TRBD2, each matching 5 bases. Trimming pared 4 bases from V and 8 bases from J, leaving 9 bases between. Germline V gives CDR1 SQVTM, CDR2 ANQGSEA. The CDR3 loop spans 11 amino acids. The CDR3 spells CSVGLGDEQFF. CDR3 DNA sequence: TGCAGCGTTGGACTGGGGGATGAGCAGTTCTTC.

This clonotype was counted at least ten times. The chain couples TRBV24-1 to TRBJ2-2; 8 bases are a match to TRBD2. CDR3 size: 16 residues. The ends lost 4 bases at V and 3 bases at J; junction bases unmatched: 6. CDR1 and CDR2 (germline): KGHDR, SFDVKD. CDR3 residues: CATSEPTSGDTGELFF. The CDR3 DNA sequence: TGTGCCACCAGTGAGCCAACTAGCGGAGACACCGGGGAGCTGTTTTTT.

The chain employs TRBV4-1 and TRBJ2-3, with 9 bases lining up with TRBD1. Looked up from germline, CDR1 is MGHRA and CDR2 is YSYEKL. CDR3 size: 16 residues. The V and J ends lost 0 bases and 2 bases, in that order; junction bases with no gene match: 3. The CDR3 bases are TGCGCCAGCAGCCAAGAGAGGACAGGGGTCACAGATACGCAGTATTTT. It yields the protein CASSQERTGVTDTQYF.

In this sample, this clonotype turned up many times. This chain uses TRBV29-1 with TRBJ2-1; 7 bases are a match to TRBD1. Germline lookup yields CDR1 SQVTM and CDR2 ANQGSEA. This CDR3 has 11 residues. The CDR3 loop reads CGWTGYNEQFF. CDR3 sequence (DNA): TGCGGATGGACAGGCTACAATGAGCAGTTCTTC.

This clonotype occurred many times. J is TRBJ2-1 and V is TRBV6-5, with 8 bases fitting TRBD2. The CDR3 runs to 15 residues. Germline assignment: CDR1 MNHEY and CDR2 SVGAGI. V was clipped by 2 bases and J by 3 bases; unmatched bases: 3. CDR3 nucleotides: TGTGCCAGCAGTTACCCCGGGGGGGTCTACAATGAGCAGTTCTTC. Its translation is CASSYPGGVYNEQFF.

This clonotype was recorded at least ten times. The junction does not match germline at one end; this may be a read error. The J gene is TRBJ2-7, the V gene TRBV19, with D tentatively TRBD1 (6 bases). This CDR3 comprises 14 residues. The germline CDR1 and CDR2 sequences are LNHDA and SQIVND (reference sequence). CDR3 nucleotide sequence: TGTGCCAGTAGTACGGGGACATACCCCTACGAGAAGTACTTC. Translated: CASSTGTYPYEKYF.

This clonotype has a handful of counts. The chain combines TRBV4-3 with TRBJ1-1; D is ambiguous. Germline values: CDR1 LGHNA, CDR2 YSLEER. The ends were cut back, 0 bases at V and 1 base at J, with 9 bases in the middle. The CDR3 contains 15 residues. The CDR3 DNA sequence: TGCGCCAGCAGCCAAGATCCTCGATCGAACACTGAAGCTTTCTTT. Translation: CASSQDPRSNTEAFF.

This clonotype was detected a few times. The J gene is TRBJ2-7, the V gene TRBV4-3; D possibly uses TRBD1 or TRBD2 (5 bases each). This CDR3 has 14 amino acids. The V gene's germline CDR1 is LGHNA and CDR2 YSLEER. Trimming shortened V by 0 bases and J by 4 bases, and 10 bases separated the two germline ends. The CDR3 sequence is CASSQDPWGYEQYF. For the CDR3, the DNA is TGCGCCAGCAGCCAAGATCCGTGGGGGTACGAGCAGTACTTC.

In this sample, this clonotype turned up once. The DNA of the CDR3 is TGCGCCAGCAGTGGGCTAGCGGGGCCCCAAGATACGCAGTATTTT. Translation gives CASSGLAGPQDTQYF. V and J are TRBV23-1 and TRBJ2-3; 9 bases line up with TRBD2. TRBV23-1 qualifies as an ORF whose function is uncertain. The CDR3 extends over 15 amino acids. Unmatched junction bases numbered 8, after V lost 5 bases and J lost 5 bases.

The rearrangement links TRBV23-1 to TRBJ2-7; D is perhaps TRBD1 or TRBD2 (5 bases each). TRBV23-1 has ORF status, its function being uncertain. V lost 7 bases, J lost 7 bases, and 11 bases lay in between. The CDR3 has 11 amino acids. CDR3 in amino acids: CASKPGSEQYF. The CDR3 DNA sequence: TGCGCCAGCAAACCAGGGAGTGAGCAGTACTTC.

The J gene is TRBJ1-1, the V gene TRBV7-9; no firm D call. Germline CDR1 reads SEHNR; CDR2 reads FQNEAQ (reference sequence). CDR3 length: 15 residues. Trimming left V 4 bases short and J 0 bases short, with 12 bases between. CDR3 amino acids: CASSSAHGVNTEAFF. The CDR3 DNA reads TGTGCCAGCAGCTCAGCGCACGGGGTGAACACTGAAGCTTTCTTT.

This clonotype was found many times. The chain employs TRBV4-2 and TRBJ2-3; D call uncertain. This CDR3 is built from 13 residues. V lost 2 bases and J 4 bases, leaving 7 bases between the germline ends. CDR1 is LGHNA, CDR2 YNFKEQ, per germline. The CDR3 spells CASSQMGADTQYF. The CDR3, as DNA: TGTGCCAGCAGCCAAATGGGCGCAGATACGCAGTATTTT.